This TCR beta chain was documented in a study of blood T cells in healthy people across ages. The germline CDR1 and CDR2 sequences are KGHDR and SFDVKD. This CDR3 has 14 amino acids. The germline V and J ends were trimmed by 6 bases and 3 bases, with 11 bases remaining between them. A second PCR, run for roughly 7 to 11 cycles, used a sample-barcoded 5' primer plus a J-beta primer mix. From the 5' RACE reads, TCRdb called clonotypes with MiXCR, one entry per CDR3 protein. In the table there are roughly 2 million distinct CDR3 sequences, just under 50% of which are singletons. The sequence came from a woman aged 40-49 years in good health. J is TRBJ1-5 and V is TRBV24-1; D may be TRBD1 (6 bases). The sample taken for sequencing was blood. The CDR3 bases are TGTGCCACCAGTCCCGGACAGCCCAATCAGCCCCAGCATTTT. This gives the protein CATSPGQPNQPQHF.